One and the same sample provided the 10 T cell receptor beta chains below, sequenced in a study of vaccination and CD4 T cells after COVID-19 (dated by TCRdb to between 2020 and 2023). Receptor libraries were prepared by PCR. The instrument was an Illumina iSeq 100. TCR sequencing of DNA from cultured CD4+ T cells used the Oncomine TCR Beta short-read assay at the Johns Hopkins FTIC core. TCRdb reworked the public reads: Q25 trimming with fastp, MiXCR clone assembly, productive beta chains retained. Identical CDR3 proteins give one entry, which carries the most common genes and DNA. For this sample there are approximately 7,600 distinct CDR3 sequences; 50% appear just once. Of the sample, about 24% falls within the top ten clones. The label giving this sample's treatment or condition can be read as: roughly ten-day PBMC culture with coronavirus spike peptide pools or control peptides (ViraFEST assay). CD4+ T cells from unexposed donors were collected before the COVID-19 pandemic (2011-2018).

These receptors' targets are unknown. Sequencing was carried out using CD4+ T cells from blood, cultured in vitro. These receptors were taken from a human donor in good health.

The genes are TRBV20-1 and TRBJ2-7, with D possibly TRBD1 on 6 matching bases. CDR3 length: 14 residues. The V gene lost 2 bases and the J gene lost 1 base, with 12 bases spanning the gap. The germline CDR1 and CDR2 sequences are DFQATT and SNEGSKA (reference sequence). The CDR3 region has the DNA TGCAGTGCTAGATCACAGGGACGATCCTACGAGCAGTACTTC. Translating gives CSARSQGRSYEQYF.

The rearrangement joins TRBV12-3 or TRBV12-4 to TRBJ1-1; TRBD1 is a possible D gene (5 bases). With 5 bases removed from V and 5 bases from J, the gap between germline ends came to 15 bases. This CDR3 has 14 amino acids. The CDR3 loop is CASSTRDGGTEAFF. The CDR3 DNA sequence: TGTGCCAGCAGTACGCGAGACGGGGGAACTGAAGCTTTCTTT.

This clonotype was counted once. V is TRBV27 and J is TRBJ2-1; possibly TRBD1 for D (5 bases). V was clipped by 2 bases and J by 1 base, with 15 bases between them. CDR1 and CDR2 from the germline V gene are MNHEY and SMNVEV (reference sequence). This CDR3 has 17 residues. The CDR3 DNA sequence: TGTGCCAGCAGTTTAATGGCAGGGCAGGAGTCCTACAATGAGCAGTTCTTC. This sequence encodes CASSLMAGQESYNEQFF.

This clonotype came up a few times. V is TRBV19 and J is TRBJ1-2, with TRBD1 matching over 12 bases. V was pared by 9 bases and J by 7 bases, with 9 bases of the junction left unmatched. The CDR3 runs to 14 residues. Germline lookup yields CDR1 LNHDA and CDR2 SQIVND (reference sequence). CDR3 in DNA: TGTGCCAGCCACTTGGGACAGGGGGCGAGTGGCTACACCTTC. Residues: CASHLGQGASGYTF.

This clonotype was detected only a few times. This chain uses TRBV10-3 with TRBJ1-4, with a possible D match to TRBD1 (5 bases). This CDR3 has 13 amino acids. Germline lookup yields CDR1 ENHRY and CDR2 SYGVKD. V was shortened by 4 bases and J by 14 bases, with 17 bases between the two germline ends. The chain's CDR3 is CAISATGGVDLFF. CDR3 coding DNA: TGTGCCATCAGTGCCACGGGGGGAGTCGATCTGTTTTTT.

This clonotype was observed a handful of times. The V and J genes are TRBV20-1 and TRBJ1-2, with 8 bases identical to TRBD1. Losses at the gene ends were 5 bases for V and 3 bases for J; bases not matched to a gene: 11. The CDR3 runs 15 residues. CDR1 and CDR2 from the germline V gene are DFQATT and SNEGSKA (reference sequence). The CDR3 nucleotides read TGCAGTGCTCGGGACAGGTGGGCAAGTGACTATGGCTACACCTTC. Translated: CSARDRWASDYGYTF.

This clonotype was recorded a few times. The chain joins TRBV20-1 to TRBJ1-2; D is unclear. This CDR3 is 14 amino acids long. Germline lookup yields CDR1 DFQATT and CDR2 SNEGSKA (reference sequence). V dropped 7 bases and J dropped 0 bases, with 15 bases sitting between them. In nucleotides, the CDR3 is TGCAGTGTTAAACGCCCTGGATCTAACTATGGCTACACCTTC. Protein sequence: CSVKRPGSNYGYTF.

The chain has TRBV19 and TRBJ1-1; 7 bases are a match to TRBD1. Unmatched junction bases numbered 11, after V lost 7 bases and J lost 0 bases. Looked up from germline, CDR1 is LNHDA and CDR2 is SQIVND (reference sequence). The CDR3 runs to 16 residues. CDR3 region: CASNPAPQGLNTEAFF. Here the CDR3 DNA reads TGTGCCAGTAATCCTGCACCACAGGGGCTGAACACTGAAGCTTTCTTT.

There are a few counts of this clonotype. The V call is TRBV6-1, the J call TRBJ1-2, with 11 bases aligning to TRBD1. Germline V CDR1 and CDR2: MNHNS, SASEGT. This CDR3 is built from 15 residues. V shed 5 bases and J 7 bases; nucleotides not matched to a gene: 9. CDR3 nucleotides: TGTGCCAGCAGTACCTTAACCGGGACAGGGGGTGGCTACACCTTC. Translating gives CASSTLTGTGGGYTF.

CDR3 nucleotides: TGCAGTGCTTGGGACCTTAACTATGGCTACACCTTC. Translated: CSAWDLNYGYTF. The J gene is TRBJ1-2, the V gene TRBV20-1; perhaps TRBD1 as D (5 bases). There are 12 residues in the CDR3. The germline gives CDR1 DFQATT, CDR2 SNEGSKA (reference sequence). V was pared by 5 bases and J by 1 base, with 8 bases between.